This T cell receptor (beta chain) was found in a study of CD8+ T cells in alopecia areata. Indicated treatment: oral pan-JAK inhibitor, 5-10 mg twice daily. Sequencing used cDNA as its template, made by extracting RNA and reverse transcribing it. Measured with immunoSEQ multiplex PCR; TCRdb has only the in-frame clones, and not every one. The repertoire holds some 130,000 clones, with less than 70% as singletons. Germline CDR1 reads LNHNV; CDR2 reads YYDKDF (reference sequence). The length of the CDR3 is 14 residues. J lost 3 bases, V lost 5 bases, and 6 bases had no gene match. The sequence was collected from a human donor with alopecia areata. The sequenced sample was CD8+ T cells sorted from blood, obtained at week 4, from a patient treated with tofacitinib. The chain couples TRBV15 to TRBJ1-1; 7 nucleotides align to TRBD1. CDR3 nucleotides: TGTGCCACCAGCCCAGCGGGACAGTACACTGAAGCTTTCTTT. It specifies CATSPAGQYTEAFF. The full variable domain, in which reference TRBV15 and TRBJ1-1 provide the parts outside the CDR3, is DAMVIQNPRYQVTQFGKPVTLSCSQTLNHNVMYWYQQKSSQAPKLLFHYYDKDFNNEADTPDNFQSRRPNTSFCFLDIRSPGLGDTAMYLCATSPAGQYTEAFFGQGTRLTVV.